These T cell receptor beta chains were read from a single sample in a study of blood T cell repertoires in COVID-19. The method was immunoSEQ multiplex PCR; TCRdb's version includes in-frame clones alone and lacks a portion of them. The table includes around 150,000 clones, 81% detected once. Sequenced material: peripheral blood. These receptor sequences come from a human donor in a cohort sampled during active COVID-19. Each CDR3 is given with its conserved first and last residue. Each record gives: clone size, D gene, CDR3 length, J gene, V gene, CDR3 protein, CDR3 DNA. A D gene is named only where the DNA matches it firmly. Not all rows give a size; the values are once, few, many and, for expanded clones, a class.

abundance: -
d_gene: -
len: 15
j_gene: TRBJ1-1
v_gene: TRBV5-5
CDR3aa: CASSLVRTPNTEAFF
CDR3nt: TGTGCCAGCAGCTTGGTCAGGACACCGAACACTGAAGCTTTCTTT

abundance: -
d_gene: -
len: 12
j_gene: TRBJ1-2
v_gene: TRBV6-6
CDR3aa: CASSYRGGDYTF
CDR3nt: TGTGCCAGCAGTTACCGGGGGGGTGACTACACCTTC

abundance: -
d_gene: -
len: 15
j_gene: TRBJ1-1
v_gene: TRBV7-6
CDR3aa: CASRPRGGVTTEAFF
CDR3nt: TGTGCCAGCAGACCGCGGGGGGGGGTAACCACTGAAGCTTTCTTT

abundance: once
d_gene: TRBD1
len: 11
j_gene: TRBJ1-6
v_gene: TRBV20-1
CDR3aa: CSARTGSPLHF
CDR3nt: TGCAGTGCAAGGACAGGTTCACCCCTCCACTTT

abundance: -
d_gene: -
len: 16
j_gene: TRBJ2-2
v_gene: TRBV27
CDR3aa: CASSSRTVRNTGELFF
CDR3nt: TGTGCCAGCAGTTCCCGGACAGTAAGGAACACCGGGGAGCTGTTTTTT

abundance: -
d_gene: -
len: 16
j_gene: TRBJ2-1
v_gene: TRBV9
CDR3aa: CASSVTGIQSRNEQFF
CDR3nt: TGTGCCAGCAGCGTTACCGGGATACAATCGCGTAATGAGCAGTTCTTC

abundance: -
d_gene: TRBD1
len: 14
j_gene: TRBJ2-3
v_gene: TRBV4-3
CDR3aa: CASSPGTGPDTQYF
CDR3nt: TGCGCCAGCAGCCCCGGGACAGGGCCAGATACGCAGTATTTT

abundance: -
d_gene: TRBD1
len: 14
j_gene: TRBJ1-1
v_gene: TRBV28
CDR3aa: CASSSTGESSEAFF
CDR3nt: TGTGCCAGCAGTTCGACAGGGGAATCGTCTGAAGCTTTCTTT

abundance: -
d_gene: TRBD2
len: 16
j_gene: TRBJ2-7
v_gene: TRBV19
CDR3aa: CASSSLLAGGPGEQYF
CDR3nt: TGTGCCAGTAGTAGCCTACTAGCGGGAGGGCCGGGCGAGCAGTACTTC

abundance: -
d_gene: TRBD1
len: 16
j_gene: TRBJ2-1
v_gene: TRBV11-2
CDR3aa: CASSSGRTGSQYEQFF
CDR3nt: TGTGCCAGCAGCTCGGGACGGACAGGGTCGCAATATGAGCAGTTCTTC

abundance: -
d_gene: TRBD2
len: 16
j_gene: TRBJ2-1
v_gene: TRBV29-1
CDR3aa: CSVAGLSGVSSVEQFF
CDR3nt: TGCAGCGTTGCCGGCCTAAGCGGGGTCAGTTCGGTTGAGCAGTTCTTC

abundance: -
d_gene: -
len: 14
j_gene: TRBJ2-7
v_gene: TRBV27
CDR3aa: CASSWSGGSYEQYF
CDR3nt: TGTGCCAGCAGTTGGTCTGGGGGCAGTTACGAGCAGTACTTC

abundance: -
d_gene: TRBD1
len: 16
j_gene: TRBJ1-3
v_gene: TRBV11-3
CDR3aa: CASKLRDRSSGNTIYF
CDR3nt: TGTGCCAGCAAATTGAGGGACAGAAGCTCTGGAAACACCATATATTTT

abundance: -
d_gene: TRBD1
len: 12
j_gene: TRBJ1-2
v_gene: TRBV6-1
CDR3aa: CASGSRDRGYTF
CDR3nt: TGTGCCAGCGGCAGCAGGGACAGGGGCTACACCTTC

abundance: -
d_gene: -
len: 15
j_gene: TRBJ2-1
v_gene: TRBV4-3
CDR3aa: CASSQDILRGNEQFF
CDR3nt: TGCGCCAGCAGCCAAGATATACTTCGAGGGAATGAGCAGTTCTTC

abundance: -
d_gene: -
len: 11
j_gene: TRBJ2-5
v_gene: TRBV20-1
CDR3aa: CSGSHRETQYF
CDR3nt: TGCAGTGGGAGCCACAGGGAGACCCAGTACTTC

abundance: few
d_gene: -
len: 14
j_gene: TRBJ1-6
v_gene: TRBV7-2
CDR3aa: CASSFLPPISPLHF
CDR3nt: TGTGCCAGCAGCTTTCTACCTCCTATTTCACCCCTCCACTTT

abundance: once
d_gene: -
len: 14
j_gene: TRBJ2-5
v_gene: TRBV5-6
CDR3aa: CASSVDRNTETQYF
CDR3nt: TGTGCCAGCAGCGTCGACAGAAATACAGAGACCCAGTACTTC

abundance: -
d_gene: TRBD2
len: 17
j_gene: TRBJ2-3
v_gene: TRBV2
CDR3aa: CASSEWASGSSTDTQYF
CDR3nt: TGTGCCAGCAGTGAATGGGCTAGCGGGTCGAGCACAGATACGCAGTATTTT

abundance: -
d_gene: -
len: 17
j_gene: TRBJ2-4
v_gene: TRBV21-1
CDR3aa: CASSKDGRTLAKNIQYF
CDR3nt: TGTGCCAGCAGCAAAGACGGGAGGACTTTAGCCAAAAACATTCAGTACTTC

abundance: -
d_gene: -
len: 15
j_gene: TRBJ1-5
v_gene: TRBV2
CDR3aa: CASSELSGGNQPQHF
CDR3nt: TGTGCCAGCAGTGAATTAAGCGGCGGCAATCAGCCCCAGCATTTT

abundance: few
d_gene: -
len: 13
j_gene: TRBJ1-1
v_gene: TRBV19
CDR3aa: CASSPSGNTEAFF
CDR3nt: TGTGCCAGTAGTCCGTCGGGGAACACTGAAGCTTTCTTT

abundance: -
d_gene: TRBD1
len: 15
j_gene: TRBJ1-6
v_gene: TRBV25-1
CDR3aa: CASRRTGGSSAPLHF
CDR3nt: TGTGCCAGCAGGCGTACAGGGGGCAGTTCGGCACCCCTCCACTTT

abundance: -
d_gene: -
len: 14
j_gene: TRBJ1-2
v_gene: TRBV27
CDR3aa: CASSLRGSGYGYTF
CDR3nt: TGTGCCAGCAGTTTAAGGGGCAGTGGCTATGGCTACACCTTC

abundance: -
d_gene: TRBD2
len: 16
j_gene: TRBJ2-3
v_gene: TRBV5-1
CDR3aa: CASSTGLAGRTDTQYF
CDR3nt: TGCGCCAGCAGCACTGGACTAGCGGGACGCACAGATACGCAGTATTTT

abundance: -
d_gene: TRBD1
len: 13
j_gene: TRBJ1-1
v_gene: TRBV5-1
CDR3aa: CASSSQGATEAFF
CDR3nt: TGCGCCAGCAGCTCACAGGGGGCCACTGAAGCTTTCTTT

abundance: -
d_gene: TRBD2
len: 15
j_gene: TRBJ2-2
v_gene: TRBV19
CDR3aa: CASRTSGNGGGELFF
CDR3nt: TGTGCCAGTAGGACTAGCGGGAACGGCGGCGGGGAGCTGTTTTTT

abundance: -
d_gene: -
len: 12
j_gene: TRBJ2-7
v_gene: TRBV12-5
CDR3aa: CASGLGRYEQYF
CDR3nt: TGTGCTAGTGGTTTGGGCCGGTACGAGCAGTACTTC

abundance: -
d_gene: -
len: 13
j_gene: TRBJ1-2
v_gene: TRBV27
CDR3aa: CASSLGQSSGYTF
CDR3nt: TGTGCCAGCAGTTTAGGCCAGTCTAGTGGCTACACCTTC

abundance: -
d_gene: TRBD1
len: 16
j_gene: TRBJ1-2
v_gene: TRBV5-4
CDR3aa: CASTASGQGRTYGYTF
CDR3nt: TGTGCCAGCACCGCCTCGGGACAGGGCAGAACCTATGGCTACACCTTC

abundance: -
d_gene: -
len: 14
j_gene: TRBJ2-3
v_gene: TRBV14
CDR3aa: CASSHRRVTDTQYF
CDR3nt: TGTGCCAGCAGCCACAGGAGGGTTACAGATACGCAGTATTTT

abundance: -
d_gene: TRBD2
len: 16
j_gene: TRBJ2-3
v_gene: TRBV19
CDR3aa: CASSMRLAGGRVTQYF
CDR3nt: TGTGCCAGTAGTATGCGACTAGCGGGAGGGCGCGTTACGCAGTATTTT

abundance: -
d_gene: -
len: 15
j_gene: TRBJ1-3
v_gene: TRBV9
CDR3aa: CASSVGQFSGNTIYF
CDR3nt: TGTGCCAGCAGCGTAGGGCAGTTCTCTGGAAACACCATATATTTT

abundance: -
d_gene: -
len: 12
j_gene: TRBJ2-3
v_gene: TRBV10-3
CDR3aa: CAISDRVDTQYF
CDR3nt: TGTGCCATCAGTGATCGGGTGGATACGCAGTATTTT

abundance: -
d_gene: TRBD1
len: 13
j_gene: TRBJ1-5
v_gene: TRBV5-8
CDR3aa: CASSWDRGQPQHF
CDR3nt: TGTGCCAGCAGCTGGGACAGGGGGCAGCCCCAGCATTTT

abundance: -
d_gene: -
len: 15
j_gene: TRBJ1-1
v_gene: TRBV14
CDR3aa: CASSPSRGGYTEAFF
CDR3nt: TGTGCCAGCAGCCCTAGTCGGGGTGGTTACACTGAAGCTTTCTTT

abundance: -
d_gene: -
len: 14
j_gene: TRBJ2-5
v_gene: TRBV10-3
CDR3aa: CAISEEEPKETQYF
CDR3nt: TGTGCCATCAGTGAGGAGGAACCTAAAGAGACCCAGTACTTC

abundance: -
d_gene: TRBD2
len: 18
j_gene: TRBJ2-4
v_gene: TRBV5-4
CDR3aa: CASSRGTSGGTAKNIQYF
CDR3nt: TGTGCCAGCAGCCGAGGGACTAGCGGGGGGACAGCCAAAAACATTCAGTACTTC

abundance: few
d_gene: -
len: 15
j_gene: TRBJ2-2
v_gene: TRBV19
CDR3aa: CASSIGLVNTGELFF
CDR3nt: TGTGCCAGTAGTATTGGGCTTGTTAACACCGGGGAGCTGTTTTTT

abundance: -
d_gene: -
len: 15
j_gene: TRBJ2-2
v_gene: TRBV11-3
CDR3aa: CASSLLNRNTGELFF
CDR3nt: TGTGCCAGCAGCTTATTAAACAGGAACACCGGGGAGCTGTTTTTT

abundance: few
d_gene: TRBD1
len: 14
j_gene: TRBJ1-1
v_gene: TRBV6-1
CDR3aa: CASRGQGGNTEAFF
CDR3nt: TGTGCCAGCAGAGGACAGGGCGGGAACACTGAAGCTTTCTTT

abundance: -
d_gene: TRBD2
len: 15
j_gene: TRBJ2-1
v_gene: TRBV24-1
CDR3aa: CATSDDGTNYNEQFF
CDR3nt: TGTGCCACCAGTGACGACGGGACTAACTACAATGAGCAGTTCTTC

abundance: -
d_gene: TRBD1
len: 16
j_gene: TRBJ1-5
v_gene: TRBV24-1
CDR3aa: CATSDIDRGSNQPQHF
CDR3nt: TGTGCCACCAGTGACATCGACAGGGGGAGCAATCAGCCCCAGCATTTT

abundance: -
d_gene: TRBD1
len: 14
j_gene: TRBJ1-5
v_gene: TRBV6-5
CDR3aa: CASSTGLGNQPQHF
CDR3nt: TGTGCCAGCTCGACAGGGTTGGGCAATCAGCCCCAGCATTTT

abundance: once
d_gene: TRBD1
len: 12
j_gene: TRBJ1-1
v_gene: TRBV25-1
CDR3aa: CASGAGGTEAFF
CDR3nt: TGTGCCAGCGGAGCAGGGGGCACTGAAGCTTTCTTT

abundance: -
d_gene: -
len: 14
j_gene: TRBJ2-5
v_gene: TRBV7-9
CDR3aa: CASSFLLYQETQYF
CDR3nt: TGTGCCAGCAGCTTTCTCTTGTACCAAGAGACCCAGTACTTC

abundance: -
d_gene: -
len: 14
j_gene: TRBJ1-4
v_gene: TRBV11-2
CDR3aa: CASSPTASNEKLFF
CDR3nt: TGTGCCAGCAGCCCGACAGCCTCTAATGAAAAACTGTTTTTT

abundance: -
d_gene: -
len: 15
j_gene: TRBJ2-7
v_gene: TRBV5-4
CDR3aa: CASSSSAGFYDEQYF
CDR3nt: TGTGCCAGCAGTTCCTCAGCAGGGTTTTACGACGAGCAGTACTTC